The 8 T cell receptor beta chains given below trace back to one sample, sequenced in a study of identical twins. TCRdb analysed the 5' RACE reads with MiXCR anew, one entry per CDR3 protein. This sample carries hundreds of thousands of distinct CDR3 sequences, around 8.6% of them seen once, and the ten largest clones take 0.85% to 1%. This sample also belongs to another study, concerning yellow fever vaccine responses in identical twins.

The sequencing sample was made of PBMCs. These receptors all come from a woman aged 18-29 years in good health.

The chain recombines TRBV28 with TRBJ1-1; 8 positions match TRBD1. Germline CDR1 and CDR2: MDHEN and SYDVKM. With V trimmed by 6 bases and J by 11 bases, 5 bases remained unmatched. This CDR3 comprises 11 residues. The CDR3 DNA sequence: TGTGCCAGCAGCCGGACAGGGTGGGCTTTCTTT. Translation gives CASSRTGWAFF.

V and J are TRBV10-3 and TRBJ2-5; tentatively, D is TRBD1 (6 bases). Germline loops: CDR1 ENHRY, CDR2 SYGVKD. V gave up 2 bases and J gave up 3 bases, with 16 bases separating them. The CDR3 sequence is 16 residues long. DNA of the CDR3: TGTGCCATCAGTGAGGCCCAGGGGACCCTTGAAGAGACCCAGTACTTC. Protein: CAISEAQGTLEETQYF.

J is TRBJ2-7 and V is TRBV6-5; D is perhaps TRBD1 or TRBD2 (6 bases each). This CDR3 region has 11 residues. Germline V gene sequence: CDR1 MNHEY, CDR2 SVGAGI. V dropped 6 bases and J dropped 7 bases, with 10 bases sitting between them. DNA for the CDR3: TGTGCCAGCAGGGGGGCGGGGGAGCAGTACTTC. Amino acids: CASRGAGEQYF.

This clonotype showed up many times. Its ends do not fully match the called genes, so a read error is possible. The chain links TRBV10-3 to TRBJ2-3, with 11 bases aligning to TRBD2. Germline V gene lookup returns CDR1 ENHRY and CDR2 SYGVKD. The CDR3 is 11 residues long. The CDR3 loop is CATEGLAETTF. The DNA of the CDR3 is TGTGCCACCGAGGGACTAGCGGAGACGACCTTT.

The chain couples TRBV20-1 to TRBJ1-1; D is perhaps TRBD1 (6 bases). Germline loops: CDR1 DFQATT, CDR2 SNEGSKA (reference sequence). The CDR3 consists of 16 residues. The V and J ends lost 3 bases and 0 bases respectively, with 17 bases between them. The CDR3 coding sequence is TGCAGTGCTAGCTCGAGACAGGCCCACATGAACACTGAAGCTTTCTTT. It codes for CSASSRQAHMNTEAFF.

There are a few counts of this clonotype. This chain uses TRBV20-1 with TRBJ2-2; 16 bases line up with TRBD2. Germline V gene data show CDR1 as DFQATT and CDR2 as SNEGSKA (reference sequence). This CDR3 has 17 residues. Losses at the gene ends were 3 bases for V and 3 bases for J; bases not matched to a gene: 4. The DNA for the CDR3 is TGCAGTGCTAGGGGGACTAGCGGGAGGGGTCACACCGGGGAGCTGTTTTTT. This encodes CSARGTSGRGHTGELFF.

The chain combines TRBV19 with TRBJ2-1; D gene unclear. V shed 5 bases and J shed 5 bases, with 10 bases lying between them. This CDR3 contains 13 residues. Germline V lookup: CDR1 LNHDA, CDR2 SQIVND (reference sequence). CDR3 coding DNA: TGTGCCAGTAGTTCCCAATCTAACAATGAGCAGTTCTTC. Its protein is CASSSQSNNEQFF.

This clonotype was seen only a few times. This chain connects TRBV28 to TRBJ2-7; 8 bases agree with TRBD2. Germline CDR1 and CDR2: MDHEN and SYDVKM. V shed 7 bases, J shed 2 bases, and the junction held 7 bases outside the gene matches. The length of the CDR3 is 14 residues. As DNA, the CDR3 is TGTGCCAGCACTGAAATGACTAGCGCCTACGAGCAGTACTTC. As protein: CASTEMTSAYEQYF.